The 15 T cell receptor beta chains below come from one sample, sequenced in a study of CD8 T cells in ankylosing spondylitis. TCRdb re-derived calls from the 5' RACE reads in MiXCR, one entry per CDR3 protein. This table holds fewer than 500,000 distinct CDR3 sequences, roughly 26% found once. Study conclusions and caveats: Seemingly characteristic of ankylosing spondylitis blood was a TCR beta motif consisting of roughly 8 highly homologous variants.

These TCRs are of unknown antigen specificity. The sequenced material came from blood, either unsorted or a sorted T cell fraction (not recorded which). The receptor source for this set is a male donor with ankylosing spondylitis.

The V call is TRBV19, the J call TRBJ2-2; D is perhaps TRBD1 (5 bases). Trimming took 4 bases from V and 7 from J, leaving 13 bases between them. The germline gives CDR1 LNHDA, CDR2 SQIVND (reference sequence). This CDR3 comprises 14 residues. CDR3 region: CASSKLQGGGELFF. The CDR3 bases are TGTGCCAGTAGTAAACTTCAGGGTGGCGGGGAGCTGTTTTTT.

As for this clonotype: One end of the junction fails to match germline, which may point to a read error. This chain links TRBV20-1 with TRBJ2-2; the match to TRBD1 covers 11 bases. The CDR3 is made up of 16 amino acids. In germline, CDR1 is DFQATT, CDR2 SNEGSKA (reference sequence). CDR3 loop: CSASMWDRGVTGELFF. In DNA form, the CDR3 reads TGCAGCGCTAGCATGTGGGACAGGGGGGTCACCGGGGAGCTGTTTTTT.

In this sample, this clonotype turned up a few times. The chain couples TRBV20-1 to TRBJ2-1; no reliable D call. Trimming took 3 bases from V and 8 from J, leaving 8 bases between them. The CDR3 contains 11 residues. Germline assignment: CDR1 DFQATT and CDR2 SNEGSKA (reference sequence). The CDR3 bases are TGCAGTGCTAGTGGTCGGGATGAGCAGTTCTTC. Translating it yields CSASGRDEQFF.

V gene TRBV5-1 combines with J gene TRBJ2-1; D not resolved. The CDR3 sequence is 12 residues long. The germline CDR1 and CDR2 sequences are SGHRS and YFSETQ. The ends were cut back, 4 bases at V and 6 bases at J, with 8 bases in the middle. CDR3 protein: CASSQVTNEQFF. The DNA for the CDR3 is TGCGCCAGCAGCCAAGTTACCAATGAGCAGTTCTTC. Variable domain in full (rest from reference TRBV5-1 and TRBJ2-1): KAGVTQTPRYLIKTRGQQVTLSCSPISGHRSVSWYQQTPGQGLQFLFEYFSETQRNKGNFPGRFSGRQFSNSRSEMNVSTLELGDSALYLCASSQVTNEQFFGPGTRLTVL.

This clonotype has a handful of counts. The chain uses TRBV3-1 and TRBJ2-1; 12 bases fit TRBD2. Per the germline V gene, CDR1 is LGHDT and CDR2 is YNNKEL (reference sequence). V was pared by 1 base and J by 12 bases, with 7 bases of the junction left unmatched. The CDR3 runs 15 residues. This CDR3 is CASSQALAGGKGQFF. CDR3 coding DNA: TGTGCCAGCAGCCAAGCACTAGCGGGGGGCAAGGGGCAGTTCTTC.

The rearrangement uses TRBV14 and TRBJ2-1, with D hard to call. Trimming shortened V by 4 bases and J by 4 bases, and 11 bases separated the two germline ends. The CDR3 has 14 residues. CDR1 is SGHDN, CDR2 FVKESK, per germline. CDR3 nucleotide sequence: TGTGCCAGCAGCCCCTATGCAGTATACAATGAGCAGTTCTTC. Translation: CASSPYAVYNEQFF.

The CDR3 DNA reads TGCAGTGCCCCCCAGGGCGGGAGGGCCCGGGAGACCCAGTACTTC. Protein product: CSAPQGGRARETQYF. The V and J genes are TRBV20-1 and TRBJ2-5; 9 nucleotides align to TRBD2. The CDR3 runs 15 residues. The germline gives CDR1 DFQATT, CDR2 SNEGSKA (reference sequence). Germline trimming cut 6 bases from V and 5 bases from J; bases unmatched to any gene: 13.

This clonotype has a handful of counts. CDR3 DNA sequence: TGTGCCAGCGGGCGGGAGAGGAACAATGAGCAGTTCTTC. The encoded protein is CASGRERNNEQFF. The gene calls are TRBV12-3 or TRBV12-4 and TRBJ2-1; 7 bases map to TRBD2. V lost 8 bases and J lost 5; bases outside the gene matches: 6. The CDR3 has 13 residues.

This clonotype was detected a few times. The J gene is TRBJ1-1, the V gene TRBV5-1; 7 bases agree with TRBD1. V shed 3 bases and J 5 bases; nucleotides not matched to a gene: 10. The CDR3 is made up of 15 amino acids. CDR1 is SGHRS, CDR2 YFSETQ, per germline. The CDR3 region has the DNA TGCGCCAGCAGCTCAACAGGGGATGGAAGGACTGAAGCTTTCTTT. Translated, it gives CASSSTGDGRTEAFF.

At least ten counts were recorded for this clonotype. The junction shows a germline mismatch at one end, possibly a read error. Written as DNA, the CDR3 is TGTGCCAGCAGCTTAAGGCAGGGAAACACCGGGGAGCTGTTTTTT. Protein: CASSLRQGNTGELFF. This chain connects TRBV5-1 to TRBJ2-2, with D possibly TRBD1 on 5 matching bases. This CDR3 is built from 15 residues. Germline V lookup: CDR1 SGHRS, CDR2 YFSETQ.

The chain carries TRBV20-1 and TRBJ2-3; TRBD2 aligns across 11 bases. Trimming at V came to 5 bases and at J to 4 bases, leaving 8 bases not matched to a gene. Germline CDR1 and CDR2: DFQATT and SNEGSKA (reference sequence). The CDR3 spans 15 residues. This CDR3 reads CSAVILAGGADTQYF. The CDR3 region has the DNA TGCAGTGCTGTAATATTAGCGGGAGGGGCAGATACGCAGTATTTT.

The rearrangement links TRBV28 to TRBJ2-6; possible D gene TRBD1, 6 bases. The CDR3 loop spans 17 amino acids. The ends were cut back, 4 bases at V and 1 base at J, with 14 bases in the middle. Germline CDR1 and CDR2: MDHEN and SYDVKM. DNA for the CDR3: TGTGCCAGCAGTTGGTACAGGGCGAAATCTGGGGCCAACGTCCTGACTTTC. It specifies CASSWYRAKSGANVLTF.

The sample holds a few counts of this clonotype. J is TRBJ1-1 and V is TRBV12-3 or TRBV12-4; 9 bases are shared with TRBD1. V lost 2 bases, J lost 6 bases, and 7 bases stayed unmatched. The CDR3 sequence is 15 residues long. The CDR3: CASSLTGGHRPEAFF. The CDR3 DNA sequence: TGTGCCAGCAGTTTAACAGGGGGCCATCGCCCTGAAGCTTTCTTT.

The genes are TRBV11-3 and TRBJ2-3; 7 bases agree with TRBD1. The CDR3 has 16 residues. The V gene's germline CDR1 is SGHNT and CDR2 YENEEA. J gave up 3 bases and V 5 bases, and 11 bases lay outside the gene matches. For the CDR3, the DNA is TGTGCCAGCAGCCCTAAACCGGGACAGACGACAGATACGCAGTATTTT. Translated: CASSPKPGQTTDTQYF.

In its sample, this clonotype was seen a few times. The chain couples TRBV5-1 to TRBJ2-1; TRBD2 aligns across 10 bases. Germline V lookup: CDR1 SGHRS, CDR2 YFSETQ. Germline trimming cut 4 bases from V and 6 bases from J; bases unmatched to any gene: 13. This CDR3 has 17 residues. The CDR3 region has the DNA TGCGCCAGCAGCGGCTCAATCATAGCGGGAGGTGGCAATGAGCAGTTCTTC. Protein: CASSGSIIAGGGNEQFF.